Following are 8 T cell receptor beta chains from one sample sequenced in a study of response to subunit inactivated influenza vaccine. TCRdb ran MiXCR on the RT-PCR reads and lists one entry per CDR3 protein. The table has hundreds of thousands of distinct CDR3 sequences, about 15% seen once; the top ten hold around 7%. This sample comprised PBMCs from blood, obtained 14 to 15 days before vaccination. These receptors were taken from a man in his fifties or sixties who received an inactivated influenza vaccine.

The chain employs TRBV20-1 and TRBJ2-3, with a tentative D call TRBD2 (7 bases). Trimming removed 3 bases at V and 9 bases at J, with 22 bases between. The CDR3 is made up of 15 amino acids. The germline V gene encodes CDR1 DFQATT and CDR2 SNEGSKA (reference sequence). CDR3 protein: CSASILGAVGGTQYF. The CDR3 DNA reads as TGCAGTGCTAGTATTCTGGGGGCAGTGGGGGGGACGCAGTATTTT.

This clonotype was seen a handful of times. The chain couples TRBV11-2 to TRBJ1-1, with D perhaps matching TRBD1 (5 bases). Trimming shortened V by 1 base and J by 1 base, and 10 bases separated the two germline ends. The CDR3 sequence is 15 residues long. CDR1 is SGHAT, CDR2 FQNNGV, per germline. This chain's CDR3 is CASSLAAGSNTEAFF. The CDR3 DNA reads as TGTGCCAGCAGCTTAGCTGCAGGGTCGAACACTGAAGCTTTCTTT. The entire variable domain, with the rest obtained from reference TRBV11-2 and TRBJ1-1, is as follows: EAGVAQSPRYKIIEKRQSVAFWCNPISGHATLYWYQQILGQGPKLLIQFQNNGVVDDSQLPKDRFSAERLKGVDSTLKIQPAKLEDSAVYLCASSLAAGSNTEAFFGQGTRLTVV.

This clonotype was counted between two and nine times. The V and J genes are TRBV20-1 and TRBJ2-5, with D possibly matching TRBD2 (6 bases). The length of the CDR3 is 12 residues. The V and J ends lost 1 base and 10 bases respectively, with 13 bases between them. CDR1 and CDR2 (germline): DFQATT, SNEGSKA (reference sequence). CDR3 amino acids: CSARGAPEGQYF. CDR3 sequence (DNA): TGCAGTGCTAGAGGGGCGCCGGAGGGCCAGTACTTC.

The genes are TRBV5-1 and TRBJ2-5, with D maybe TRBD2 (7 bases). From germline, CDR1 is SGHRS and CDR2 YFSETQ. V shed 4 bases and J shed 1 base, with 17 bases lying between them. The CDR3 extends over 16 amino acids. The CDR3 reads CASSRLGGGVQETQYF. In DNA form, the CDR3 reads TGCGCCAGCAGCCGTTTGGGCGGGGGCGTCCAAGAGACCCAGTACTTC.

This clonotype appeared many times. The V call is TRBV6-2 or TRBV6-3, the J call TRBJ2-5, with D possibly TRBD2 on 5 matching bases. Germline V gene sequence: CDR1 MNHEY, CDR2 SVGEGT. The CDR3 is made up of 12 amino acids. Trimming left V 7 bases short and J 5 bases short, with 11 bases between. CDR3 nucleotides: TGTGCCAGCAAACTTAGGGAGGAGACCCAGTACTTC. Amino acid sequence: CASKLREETQYF.

This clonotype was found a few times. The CDR3 is CASSQDGGAKAFF. The CDR3 bases are TGCGCCAGCAGCCAAGATGGCGGGGCAAAAGCTTTCTTT. The rearrangement links TRBV4-3 to TRBJ1-1; D possibly corresponds to TRBD1 (5 bases). The V and J ends lost 0 bases and 9 bases respectively, with 11 bases between them. The CDR3 has 13 residues. Germline V CDR1 and CDR2: LGHNA, YSLEER.

This rearrangement joins TRBV2 to TRBJ2-1; D call uncertain. CDR3 size: 13 residues. The germline CDR1 and CDR2 sequences are SNHLY and FYNNEI. V was shortened by 4 bases and J by 7 bases, with 11 bases between the two germline ends. The CDR3 DNA reads TGTGCCAGCAGTGGTGAGATAGCTAATGAGCAGTTCTTC. Translation gives CASSGEIANEQFF.

The rearrangement uses TRBV5-6 and TRBJ2-2; the D gene could be TRBD1 or TRBD2 (5 bases each). The V gene's germline CDR1 is SGHDT and CDR2 YYEEEE. V was cut by 4 bases and J by 1 base, with 20 bases left in between. The CDR3 is made up of 18 amino acids. The CDR3 DNA is TGTGCCAGCAGCCCGGGCGGTTGGGGGTACCAGAACACCGGGGAGCTGTTTTTT. It translates to CASSPGGWGYQNTGELFF. The full variable domain, its missing parts supplied by reference TRBV5-6 and TRBJ2-2, is DAGVTQSPTHLIKTRGQQVTLRCSPKSGHDTVSWYQQALGQGPQFIFQYYEEEERQRGNFPDRFSGHQFPNYSSELNVNALLLGDSALYLCASSPGGWGYQNTGELFFGEGSRLTVL.